These T cell receptor beta chains were read from a single sample in a study of blood T cell repertoires in COVID-19. Here immunoSEQ multiplex PCR was the method, and the copy in TCRdb shows in-frame clones only, minus some. The sample carries 300,000 to 400,000 clones, approximately 86% recorded once. Specimen: peripheral blood. Receptors originate from a human donor in a cohort sampled during active COVID-19. CDR3s include the opening cysteine and the closing phenylalanine or tryptophan. D genes are given only for firm matches. Where a row states a size, it is once, few, many or the class of an expanded clone; other rows omit it.

DNA: TGTGCCAGCACCGCGGGAGTGGTAGAGACCCAGTACTTC; CDR3: CASTAGVVETQYF; D: TRBD2; J: TRBJ2-5; V: TRBV2; size: .
DNA: TGTGCCAGCAGGCTCCCTAGCGGGGGGGCCGGTCATAATGAGCAGTTCTTC; CDR3: CASRLPSGGAGHNEQFF; D: TRBD2; J: TRBJ2-1; V: TRBV2; size: .
DNA: TGTGCCAGCTCAGGACTAGCACTGCGCGAGCAGTACTTC; CDR3: CASSGLALREQYF; D: TRBD2; J: TRBJ2-7; V: TRBV18; size: .
DNA: TGTGCCACCATGGGACAGGGGATCAATGAGCAGTTCTTC; CDR3: CATMGQGINEQFF; D: TRBD1; J: TRBJ2-1; V: TRBV24-1; size: .
DNA: TGTGCCAGCAGCGTAGCCCTGGGAGGAACTAGCGGGAGAGGTGAGCAGTTCTTC; CDR3: CASSVALGGTSGRGEQFF; D: TRBD2; J: TRBJ2-1; V: TRBV9; size: .
DNA: TGCAGCGTGATGATGGGACAGGAATATGAAAAACTGTTTTTT; CDR3: CSVMMGQEYEKLFF; D: TRBD1; J: TRBJ1-4; V: TRBV29-1; size: .
DNA: TGTGCCAGCCGAACTAACGTCGGGGGGCTGACCCAGTACTTC; CDR3: CASRTNVGGLTQYF; D: .; J: TRBJ2-5; V: TRBV6-5; size: .
DNA: TGTGCCAGCAGCTTATGTCGCGGGGGGGTCTGTGAGCAGTTCTTC; CDR3: CASSLCRGGVCEQFF; D: TRBD2; J: TRBJ2-1; V: TRBV11-3; size: .
DNA: TGTGCCAGCACCAAAGGGGAGGGTGCCCAGCCCCAGCATTTT; CDR3: CASTKGEGAQPQHF; D: .; J: TRBJ1-5; V: TRBV6-5; size: few
DNA: TGTGCCAGCAGTTTAAGTGGCTGGGGGAGGCGAGGCACCGGGGAGCTGTTTTTT; CDR3: CASSLSGWGRRGTGELFF; D: .; J: TRBJ2-2; V: TRBV28; size: .
DNA: TGTGCCATCAGTTCTAGCGGGAGGGAGGGCGAGCAGTACTTC; CDR3: CAISSSGREGEQYF; D: TRBD2; J: TRBJ2-7; V: TRBV10-3; size: .
DNA: TGTGCCAGCAGCTCCCCCGGGGGGCAGGGCACAGATACGCAGTATTTT; CDR3: CASSSPGGQGTDTQYF; D: .; J: TRBJ2-3; V: TRBV28; size: .
DNA: TGCGCCAGCAGCTCCTGGACGGGAACCTACGAGCAGTACTTC; CDR3: CASSSWTGTYEQYF; D: .; J: TRBJ2-7; V: TRBV4-1; size: .
DNA: TGCGCCAGCAGCCAAGTGGGAGGGGTCGAAAAACTGTTTTTT; CDR3: CASSQVGGVEKLFF; D: .; J: TRBJ1-4; V: TRBV4-1; size: .
DNA: TGTGCCAGCTATTCAGGGTTCTACGAAAAACTGTTTTTT; CDR3: CASYSGFYEKLFF; D: .; J: TRBJ1-4; V: TRBV6-5; size: .
DNA: TGTGCCAGTAGCCAGGGGGCGCGGGAGACCCAGTACTTC; CDR3: CASSQGARETQYF; D: TRBD1; J: TRBJ2-5; V: TRBV19; size: .
DNA: TGTGCCAGCACTAGGGGGACACCCGACGAAAAACTGTTTTTT; CDR3: CASTRGTPDEKLFF; D: .; J: TRBJ1-4; V: TRBV18; size: .
DNA: TGTGCCAGCAGCTCCGCCCGACAGGGAACCATCAATCAGCCCCAGCATTTT; CDR3: CASSSARQGTINQPQHF; D: TRBD1; J: TRBJ1-5; V: TRBV4-2; size: .
DNA: TGTGCCAGCAGCTCTCCCGACTTGAGGGAAGAGACCCAGTACTTC; CDR3: CASSSPDLREETQYF; D: .; J: TRBJ2-5; V: TRBV5-4; size: once
DNA: TGCGCCAGCAGCCTCCCGTCAGCGTATTATGGCTACACCTTC; CDR3: CASSLPSAYYGYTF; D: .; J: TRBJ1-2; V: TRBV4-1; size: .
DNA: TGTGCCAGCAGTTACTCCTGGACTACGCCCGAGCAGTACTTC; CDR3: CASSYSWTTPEQYF; D: .; J: TRBJ2-7; V: TRBV6-5; size: .
DNA: TGTGCCAGCAGCTTACCCAGGACAGTCTCCTACGAGCAGTACTTC; CDR3: CASSLPRTVSYEQYF; D: .; J: TRBJ2-7; V: TRBV5-5; size: .
DNA: TGTGCCAGCTCACCGGGGCCCACTAACTATGGCTACACCTTC; CDR3: CASSPGPTNYGYTF; D: .; J: TRBJ1-2; V: TRBV18; size: once
DNA: TGTGCCAGCAGCTTGACAGGGTACAATGAGCAGTTCTTC; CDR3: CASSLTGYNEQFF; D: .; J: TRBJ2-1; V: TRBV5-4; size: .
DNA: TGTGCCACCAGCAGAGAGCCAGGGGGCCTCCCAGAGACCCAGTACTTC; CDR3: CATSREPGGLPETQYF; D: TRBD1; J: TRBJ2-5; V: TRBV15; size: once
DNA: TGTGCCAGCAGTGTTACAGGAACCCGAGTGTCTGGGGCCAACGTCCTGACTTTC; CDR3: CASSVTGTRVSGANVLTF; D: .; J: TRBJ2-6; V: TRBV2; size: .
DNA: TGTGCCAGCCAGAGGGATTGGGACACCGGGGAGCTGTTTTTT; CDR3: CASQRDWDTGELFF; D: .; J: TRBJ2-2; V: TRBV6-5; size: .
DNA: TGCAGCGCAGGGGCAGGGAAGGACTATGGCTACACCTTC; CDR3: CSAGAGKDYGYTF; D: .; J: TRBJ1-2; V: TRBV29-1; size: .
DNA: TGTGCCAGTGAGAGAGTCACAGGTATTGGCTACACCTTC; CDR3: CASERVTGIGYTF; D: .; J: TRBJ1-2; V: TRBV2; size: .